The 5 T cell receptor beta chains below all came from one sample that was sequenced in a study of CD8 T cells in ankylosing spondylitis. TCRdb fed the 5' RACE reads into MiXCR, producing one record per CDR3 protein. The sample includes 300,000 to 350,000 distinct CDR3 sequences, about 20% of them seen just once. The sample taken for sequencing was blood, either unsorted or a sorted T cell fraction (not recorded which). Source of these receptors: a female donor with ankylosing spondylitis or in good health (not recorded which).

The chain uses TRBV24-1 and TRBJ1-1; maybe TRBD1 (6 bases). Germline CDR1 and CDR2: KGHDR and SFDVKD. V shed 9 bases and J shed 4 bases, with 23 bases lying between them. The CDR3 length is 16 residues. The CDR3 protein is CATGGNWQGTGTEAFF. CDR3 in DNA: TGTGCCACCGGGGGCAATTGGCAGGGGACGGGCACTGAAGCTTTCTTT.

This clonotype was detected only a few times. V usage is TRBV7-2 and J usage is TRBJ2-7; D may be TRBD1 (5 bases). The CDR3 has 15 residues. Germline V lookup: CDR1 SGHTA, CDR2 FQGNSA. Trimming removed 1 base at V and 0 bases at J, with 10 bases between. CDR3 DNA sequence: TGTGCCAGCAGCTTAGATAGACAGACCTCCTACGAGCAGTACTTC. Translation: CASSLDRQTSYEQYF.

V gene TRBV20-1 combines with J gene TRBJ2-5; TRBD1 is a possible D gene (6 bases). CDR1 and CDR2 (germline): DFQATT, SNEGSKA (reference sequence). The ends were cut back, 6 bases at V and 1 base at J, with 12 bases in the middle. The CDR3 extends over 13 amino acids. CDR3: CSATGQPQETQYF. CDR3 sequence (DNA): TGCAGTGCAACCGGACAGCCCCAAGAGACCCAGTACTTC.

This clonotype was observed a few times. The V call is TRBV20-1, the J call TRBJ2-7; D perhaps matches TRBD2 (5 bases). V lost 6 bases to trimming and J lost 0 bases, with 15 bases between them. The germline CDR1 and CDR2 sequences are DFQATT and SNEGSKA (reference sequence). This CDR3 has 14 residues. The CDR3 sequence is CSAPRSGSSYEQYF. The CDR3 DNA is TGCAGTGCGCCTAGAAGCGGTAGCTCCTACGAGCAGTACTTC.

This clonotype has a count of ten or more. CDR3 DNA: TGCGCCAGCAGCGGGACAGGGACAGATACGCAGTATTTT. This sequence encodes CASSGTGTDTQYF. V and J are TRBV10-1 and TRBJ2-3; 9 bases are shared with TRBD1. V lost 6 bases, J lost 3 bases, and 1 base stayed unmatched. This CDR3 spans 13 amino acids. Germline loops: CDR1 WNHNN, CDR2 SYGVQD (reference sequence).